This T cell receptor (beta chain) originates from a study of blood T cell repertoires in COVID-19. Study at large: From the United States, Italy and Spain came samples of acute and convalescent COVID-19. T cells, B-cell-depleted T cells, or PBMCs provided the cDNA or gDNA that served as material.

Original handling: Estimates of nucleated cell counts were drawn from the amplification of reference gene primers. Only in-frame clones appear in the TCRdb table, and some are missing; sequencing was by immunoSEQ multiplex PCR. D and trimming come from the DNA, and the V and J calls and clone size come from that table. The table has about 300,000 clones, around 86% seen once. This CDR3 has 17 residues. This TCR was sampled from a woman aged 40-49 years who had recovered from COVID-19. The specimen sequenced was peripheral blood. The chain couples TRBV21-1 to TRBJ1-2; the listed D gene, TRBD1, was not tested against the DNA. TRBV21-1 is a listed pseudogene. The DNA for the CDR3 is TGTGCCAGCAGCCCCCACCGGGACAGGGGGAAGATCGATGGCTACACCTTC. This encodes CASSPHRDRGKIDGYTF.